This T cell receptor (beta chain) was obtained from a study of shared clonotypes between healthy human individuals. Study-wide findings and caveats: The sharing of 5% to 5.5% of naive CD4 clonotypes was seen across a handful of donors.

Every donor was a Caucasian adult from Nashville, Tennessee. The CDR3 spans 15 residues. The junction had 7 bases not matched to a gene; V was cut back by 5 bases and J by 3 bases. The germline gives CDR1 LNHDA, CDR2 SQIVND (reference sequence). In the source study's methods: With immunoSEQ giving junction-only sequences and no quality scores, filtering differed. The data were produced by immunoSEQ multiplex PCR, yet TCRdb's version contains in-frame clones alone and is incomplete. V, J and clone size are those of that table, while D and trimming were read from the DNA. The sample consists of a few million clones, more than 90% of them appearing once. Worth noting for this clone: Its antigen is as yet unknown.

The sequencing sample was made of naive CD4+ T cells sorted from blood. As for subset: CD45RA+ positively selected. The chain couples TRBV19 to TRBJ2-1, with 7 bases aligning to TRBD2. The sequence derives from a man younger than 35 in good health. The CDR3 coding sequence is TGTGCCAGTAGTGGCCCAGCGGGAAGCTACAATGAGCAGTTCTTC. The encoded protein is CASSGPAGSYNEQFF.